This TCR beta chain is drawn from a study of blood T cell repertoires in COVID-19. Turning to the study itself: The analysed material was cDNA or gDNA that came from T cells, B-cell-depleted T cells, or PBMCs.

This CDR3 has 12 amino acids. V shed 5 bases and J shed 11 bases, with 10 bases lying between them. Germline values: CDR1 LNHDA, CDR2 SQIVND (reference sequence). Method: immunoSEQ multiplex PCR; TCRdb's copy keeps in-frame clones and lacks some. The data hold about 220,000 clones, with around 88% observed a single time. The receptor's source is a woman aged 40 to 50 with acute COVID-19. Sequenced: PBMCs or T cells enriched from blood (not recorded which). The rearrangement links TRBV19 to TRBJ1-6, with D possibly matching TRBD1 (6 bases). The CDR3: CASSYTGPPLHF. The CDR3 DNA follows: TGTGCCAGTAGTTACACAGGGCCACCCCTCCACTTT.